Shown below are 15 T cell receptor beta chains from a single sample sequenced in a study of blood T cell repertoires in COVID-19 (dated by TCRdb to the early 2020s). The method was the immunoSEQ multiplex PCR assay. TCRdb carries this immuneACCESS record with in-frame sequences only. Its versions omit some clonotypes, under half of them owing to an unresolved V gene in the studies checked, with the rest unexplained. This sample lists about 110,000 clones; around 80% were detected once. The ten largest make up 15% to 19% of the sample. Source material: peripheral blood. Every receptor here comes from a woman over 75 with acute or convalescent COVID-19.

This chain joins TRBV7-9 and TRBJ1-6; a possible D gene is TRBD1 (6 bases). V lost 5 bases to trimming and J lost 7 bases, with 18 bases between them. The CDR3 runs to 16 residues. Germline V CDR1 and CDR2: SEHNR, FQNEAQ (reference sequence). The CDR3 loop is CASSPSGGAGNSPLHF. CDR3 sequence (DNA): TGTGCCAGCAGCCCGAGCGGGGGCGCGGGGAATTCACCCCTCCACTTT.

This clone was detected only once. The chain is built from TRBV10-3 and TRBJ2-1, with no clear D. CDR1 ENHRY and CDR2 SYGVKD come from the germline V gene. V was trimmed by 2 bases and J by 8 bases, leaving 7 bases between them. The CDR3 covers 12 residues. DNA for the CDR3: TGTGCCATCAGTGAGCCGGCGGATGAGCAGTTCTTC. Amino acids: CAISEPADEQFF.

CDR3 nucleotide sequence: TGTGCCAGCAGCTTTGGCCCCTCAGGGGGCTACACCTTC. Translation: CASSFGPSGGYTF. This chain uses TRBV5-4 with TRBJ1-2, with D possibly TRBD1 on 5 matching bases. The CDR3 has 13 residues. Trimming pared 2 bases from V and 8 bases from J, leaving 13 bases between. From germline, CDR1 is SGHNT and CDR2 YYREEE (reference sequence).

This chain uses TRBV24-1 with TRBJ1-2; 8 positions agree with TRBD1. Germline CDR1 and CDR2: KGHDR and SFDVKD. The CDR3 covers 14 residues. V dropped 1 base and J dropped 8; count of bases not matched to a gene: 5. The CDR3 loop reads CATSDFATGEGYTF. The CDR3 DNA reads TGTGCCACCAGTGATTTCGCGACAGGGGAAGGCTACACCTTC.

V gene TRBV6-1 combines with J gene TRBJ1-1; D possibly corresponds to TRBD1 (6 bases). This CDR3 spans 12 amino acids. V lost 8 bases and J 8 bases, leaving 15 bases between the germline ends. Germline loops: CDR1 MNHNS, CDR2 SASEGT. CDR3 region: CASVLGAREAFF. DNA of the CDR3: TGTGCCAGCGTCTTGGGGGCACGCGAAGCTTTCTTT.

The rearrangement links TRBV12-5 to TRBJ1-2; D might be TRBD1 (6 bases). CDR3 length equals 14 residues. Germline lookup yields CDR1 LGHNT and CDR2 FRNRAP. Deletions cut 1 base from V and 8 bases from J, with 14 bases between. This CDR3 is CASGLDRTVVGYTF. In nucleotides, the CDR3 is TGTGCTAGTGGTTTGGACCGGACAGTGGTCGGCTACACCTTC.

V and J are TRBV28 and TRBJ2-3, with a possible D match to TRBD1 (5 bases). CDR3 size: 14 residues. Per the germline V gene, CDR1 is MDHEN and CDR2 is SYDVKM. V lost 3 bases and J 4 bases, leaving 11 bases between the germline ends. CDR3 nucleotide sequence: TGTGCCAGCAGTTTCAGGGAAGGTGCAGATACGCAGTATTTT. This sequence encodes CASSFREGADTQYF.

CDR3 residues: CASSRDHEQFF. In DNA form, the CDR3 reads TGTGCCAGCAGCCGGGATCATGAGCAGTTCTTC. V gene TRBV27 combines with J gene TRBJ2-1; D possibly corresponds to TRBD2 (5 bases). Germline V CDR1 and CDR2: MNHEY, SMNVEV (reference sequence). The CDR3 contains 11 residues. Deletions cut 6 bases from V and 8 bases from J, with 8 bases between.

J is TRBJ1-2 and V is TRBV7-9; 8 positions match TRBD1. After removal of 5 bases from V and 3 bases from J, the junction contained 5 bases not matched to a gene. This CDR3 spans 14 amino acids. CDR1 is SEHNR, CDR2 FQNEAQ, per germline (reference sequence). The CDR3 coding sequence is TGTGCCAGCAGCAAGACAGGGGTGGACTATGGCTACACCTTC. Its protein is CASSKTGVDYGYTF.

The J gene is TRBJ2-1, the V gene TRBV7-8; TRBD1 agrees at 7 bases. Germline-derived CDR1 and CDR2 are SGHVS and FQNEAQ. V shed 4 bases and J 0 bases; nucleotides not matched to a gene: 3. The CDR3 length is 15 residues. This chain's CDR3 is CASSWDSLSYNEQFF. The CDR3 DNA reads as TGTGCCAGCAGCTGGGACAGTCTCTCCTACAATGAGCAGTTCTTC. Full variable domain (outside the CDR3, taken from reference TRBV7-8 and TRBJ2-1): GAGVSQSPRYKVAKRGQDVALRCDPISGHVSLFWYQQALGQGPEFLTYFQNEAQLDKSGLPSDRFFAERPEGSVSTLKIQRTQQEDSAVYLCASSWDSLSYNEQFFGPGTRLTVL.

In this sample, this clone turned up once. The J gene is TRBJ2-7, the V gene TRBV5-1; a weak D match, TRBD1 (6 bases). Germline CDR1 and CDR2: SGHRS and YFSETQ. V was cut by 0 bases and J by 3 bases, with 10 bases left in between. This CDR3 has 14 amino acids. The CDR3 region is CASSLEAGVYEQYF. Written as DNA, the CDR3 is TGCGCCAGCAGCTTGGAGGCAGGGGTCTACGAGCAGTACTTC.

CDR3 sequence (DNA): TGCAGCGTTGATGTAGCGACCCACGGGGAGCTGTTTTTT. Protein: CSVDVATHGELFF. V usage is TRBV29-1 and J usage is TRBJ2-2; D perhaps matches TRBD2 (5 bases). CDR3 size: 13 residues. Germline V CDR1 and CDR2: SQVTM, ANQGSEA. V was clipped by 3 bases and J by 7 bases, with 12 bases between them.

The J gene is TRBJ1-1, the V gene TRBV7-2, with 9 bases fitting TRBD1. V shed 1 base and J 11 bases; nucleotides not matched to a gene: 2. The CDR3 spans 12 residues. CDR1 and CDR2 from the germline V gene are SGHTA and FQGNSA. CDR3 residues: CASSLGTGVAFF. Written as DNA, the CDR3 is TGTGCCAGCAGCTTAGGGACAGGGGTGGCTTTCTTT.

The chain joins TRBV5-5 to TRBJ2-3, with 9 bases that match TRBD1. The CDR3 loop spans 17 amino acids. In germline, CDR1 is SGHKS, CDR2 YYEKEE (reference sequence). With V trimmed by 0 bases and J by 5 bases, 10 bases remained unmatched. The CDR3 DNA reads as TGTGCCAGCAGCTTGGGGCCCGGGACAGGGTCGGTAGATACGCAGTATTTT. Translating gives CASSLGPGTGSVDTQYF.

The V call is TRBV2, the J call TRBJ1-5; tentatively, D is TRBD1 (5 bases). Germline lookup yields CDR1 SNHLY and CDR2 FYNNEI. The CDR3 is made up of 15 amino acids. The germline V and J ends were trimmed by 2 bases and 7 bases, with 15 bases remaining between them. CDR3: CASSESGGSGQPQHF. The CDR3 DNA follows: TGTGCCAGCAGTGAATCTGGGGGGTCGGGCCAGCCCCAGCATTTT.